This T cell receptor beta chain comes out of a study of breast tumors, draining lymph nodes, adjacent tissues. V lost 4 bases to trimming and J lost 0 bases; unmatched junction nucleotides: 8. This CDR3 has 16 residues. Germline V gives CDR1 SGDLS, CDR2 YYNGEE. This clonotype was seen just once. Samples came from axillary lymph nodes draining the breast cancer. One entry per CDR3 protein, called by TCRdb with MiXCR from the multiplex PCR reads. The sample contains about 180,000 distinct CDR3 sequences, 33% of which appear only once. Source material: axillary lymph node tissue. V gene TRBV9 combines with J gene TRBJ2-7, with 9 bases lining up with TRBD1. This clonotype was obtained from a female donor with breast cancer. Some clones in this sample may be carry-over from other donors' samples. The CDR3 DNA reads as TGTGCCAGCAGCCCCACGCCGGGACAGGGCTCCTACGAGCAGTACTTC. Its protein product is CASSPTPGQGSYEQYF.